The clone carrying this TCR beta chain has just a few counts. This sample is drawn from a study of blood T cell repertoires in COVID-19. Whole-study context: The United States, Italy and Spain provided the acute and convalescent COVID-19 samples. Sources were T cells, B-cell-depleted T cells, or PBMCs; the material itself was cDNA or gDNA.

The CDR3 extends over 14 amino acids. V gave up 1 base and J gave up 4 bases, with 10 bases separating them. Germline loops: CDR1 MNHEY, CDR2 SMNVEV (reference sequence). In the original analysis: Amplification of reference gene primers was used by the study to estimate nucleated cell counts. The data were produced by immunoSEQ multiplex PCR, yet TCRdb's version contains in-frame clones alone and is incomplete. V and J calls and clone size are those listed in that table; D and trimming were worked out from the DNA. The data show over 80,000 clones, more than 75% seen once. The receptor's source is a human donor in a cohort sampled during active COVID-19. This chain links TRBV27 with TRBJ1-1; perhaps TRBD1 as D (6 bases). The sequenced sample was peripheral blood. The CDR3 bases are TGTGCCAGCAGTTTATACCAGGGGAGCACTGAAGCTTTCTTT. It is translated as CASSLYQGSTEAFF.